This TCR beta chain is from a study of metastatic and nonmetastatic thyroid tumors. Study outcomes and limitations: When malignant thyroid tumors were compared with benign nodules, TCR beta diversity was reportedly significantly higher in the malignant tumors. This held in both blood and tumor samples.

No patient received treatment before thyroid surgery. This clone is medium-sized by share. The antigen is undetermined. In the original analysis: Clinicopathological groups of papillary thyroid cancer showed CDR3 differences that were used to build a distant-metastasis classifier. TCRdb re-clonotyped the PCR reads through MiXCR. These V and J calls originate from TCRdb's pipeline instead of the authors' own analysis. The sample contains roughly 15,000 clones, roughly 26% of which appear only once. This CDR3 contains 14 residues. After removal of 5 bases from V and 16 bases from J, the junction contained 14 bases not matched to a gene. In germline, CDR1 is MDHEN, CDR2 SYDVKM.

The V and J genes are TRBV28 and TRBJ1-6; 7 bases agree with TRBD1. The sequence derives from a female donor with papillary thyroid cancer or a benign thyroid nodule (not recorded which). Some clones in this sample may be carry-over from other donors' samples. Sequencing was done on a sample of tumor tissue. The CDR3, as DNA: TGTGCCAGCAGTCTTGACACCGGGACAGTGCCTCTCCACTTT. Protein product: CASSLDTGTVPLHF.